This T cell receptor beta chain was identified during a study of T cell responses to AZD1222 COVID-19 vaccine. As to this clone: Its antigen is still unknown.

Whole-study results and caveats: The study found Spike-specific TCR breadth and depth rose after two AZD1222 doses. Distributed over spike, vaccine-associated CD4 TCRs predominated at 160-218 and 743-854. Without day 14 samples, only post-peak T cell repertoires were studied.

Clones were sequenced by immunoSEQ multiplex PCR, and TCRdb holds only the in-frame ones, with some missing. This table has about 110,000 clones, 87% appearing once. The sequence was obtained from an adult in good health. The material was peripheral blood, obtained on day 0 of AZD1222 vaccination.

This CDR3 is CASSLADRGYGYTF. For the CDR3, the DNA is TGTGCCAGCAGCTTAGCGGACAGGGGCTATGGCTACACCTTC. The chain recombines TRBV7-6 with TRBJ1-2; 9 nucleotides line up with TRBD1. This CDR3 has 14 residues. V gave up 0 bases and J gave up 4 bases; unmatched junction bases: 0. The germline gives CDR1 SGHVS, CDR2 FNYEAQ.